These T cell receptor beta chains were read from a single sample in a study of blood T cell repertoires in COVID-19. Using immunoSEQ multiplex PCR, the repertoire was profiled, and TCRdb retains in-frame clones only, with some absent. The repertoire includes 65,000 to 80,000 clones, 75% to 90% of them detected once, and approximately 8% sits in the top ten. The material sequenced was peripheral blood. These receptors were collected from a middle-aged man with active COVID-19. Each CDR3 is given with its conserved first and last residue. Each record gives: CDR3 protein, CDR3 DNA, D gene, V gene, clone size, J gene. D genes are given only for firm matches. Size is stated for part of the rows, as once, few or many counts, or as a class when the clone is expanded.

CASSEARRDPTYEQYF | TGTGCCAGCAGTGAAGCGAGGAGGGACCCCACCTACGAGCAGTACTTC | - | TRBV2 | - | TRBJ2-7
CASSQSGDRVGNQPQHF | TGCGCCAGCAGTCAATCGGGGGACAGGGTCGGCAATCAGCCCCAGCATTTT | TRBD1 | TRBV23-1 | - | TRBJ1-5
CASSLGGATETQYF | TGTGCCAGCAGCTTAGGGGGGGCCACGGAGACCCAGTACTTC | - | TRBV5-4 | - | TRBJ2-5
CASTHRGRMDYGYTF | TGTGCCAGCACCCACAGGGGGCGGATGGACTATGGCTACACCTTC | TRBD1 | TRBV28 | - | TRBJ1-2
CSAVGRNSYEQYF | TGCAGCGCCGTCGGTCGCAATTCCTACGAGCAGTACTTC | - | TRBV29-1 | - | TRBJ2-7
CASSDLAGGNNEQFF | TGTGCCAGCAGTGATCTAGCGGGGGGTAACAATGAGCAGTTCTTC | TRBD2 | TRBV28 | - | TRBJ2-1
CASSSPGHRKNIQYF | TGTGCCAGCAGCTCCCCCGGCCACAGGAAAAACATTCAGTACTTC | - | TRBV21-1 | - | TRBJ2-4
CASSGGTGTIATNEKLFF | TGTGCCAGCAGTGGAGGCACAGGAACCATTGCAACTAATGAAAAACTGTTTTTT | - | TRBV6-1 | - | TRBJ1-4
CASSPGLAGGPDNEQFF | TGTGCCAGCAGCCCCGGACTAGCGGGAGGGCCGGACAATGAGCAGTTCTTC | TRBD2 | TRBV11-3 | once | TRBJ2-1
CASRNTAGGSYEQYF | TGTGCCAGCAGAAATACCGCGGGGGGGAGCTACGAGCAGTACTTC | TRBD2 | TRBV6-5 | few | TRBJ2-7
CASSQEYGRAQETQYF | TGCGCCAGCAGCCAGGAGTATGGGCGGGCCCAAGAGACCCAGTACTTC | - | TRBV4-1 | - | TRBJ2-5
CASSQGPVGYTF | TGTGCCAGCAGCCAGGGGCCGGTTGGCTACACCTTC | - | TRBV3-1/TRBV3-2 | - | TRBJ1-2
CASSSIDRGGETQYF | TGTGCCAGCAGTTCAATCGACAGGGGCGGGGAGACCCAGTACTTC | TRBD1 | TRBV6-5 | - | TRBJ2-5
CASGSGGPNTEAFF | TGCGCCAGCGGATCGGGGGGCCCGAACACTGAAGCTTTCTTT | - | TRBV5-1 | - | TRBJ1-1
CASSDPGTSGLNINYEQYF | TGTGCCAGCAGTGACCCCGGGACTAGCGGCCTAAACATCAACTACGAGCAGTACTTC | TRBD2 | TRBV6-1 | - | TRBJ2-7
CASRPGQFSYEQYF | TGTGCCAGCAGACCCGGACAGTTCTCCTACGAGCAGTACTTC | - | TRBV6-5 | - | TRBJ2-7
CASSYYERETQYF | TGTGCCAGCAGCTACTACGAACGAGAGACCCAGTACTTC | - | TRBV5-5 | - | TRBJ2-5
CASSFGLGTEAFF | TGTGCCAGCAGTTTCGGACTTGGGACTGAAGCTTTCTTT | - | TRBV12-3/TRBV12-4 | - | TRBJ1-1